This T cell receptor (beta chain) stems from a study of T-cell memory formation after mild COVID-19. Study outcomes and limitations: A balance of CD4 and CD8 characterized clones contracting day 15 to 85, whereas later expanders leaned CD4+.

CDR3 length: 16 residues. Germline CDR1 and CDR2: MNHEY and SVGAGI. Unmatched junction bases numbered 9, after V lost 2 bases and J lost 4 bases. In this sample, this clonotype turned up a few times. Its antigen is undetermined. MiXCR, run by TCRdb on the 5' RACE reads, gives a single entry per CDR3 protein. The sample has some 130,000 distinct CDR3 sequences, approximately 15% seen once. Sequencing was performed on PBMCs or a T cell subset sorted from them (not recorded which). The receptor was isolated from an adult woman who had mild COVID-19 (a few samples of this study predate the infection). Cell type and time point are not known. The chain combines TRBV6-5 with TRBJ2-5; 8 positions agree with TRBD1. The CDR3 spells CASSYGPQDRAETQYF. The CDR3 coding sequence is TGTGCCAGCAGTTACGGCCCTCAGGACAGGGCAGAGACCCAGTACTTC.